This note documents a single T cell receptor (beta chain) sequence. MiXCR, run by TCRdb on the 5' RACE reads, gives a single entry per CDR3 protein. The table records some 130,000 distinct CDR3 sequences, more than 15% of them present only once. The CDR3 spans 14 residues. The germline V and J ends were trimmed by 2 bases and 2 bases, with 10 bases remaining between them. From germline, CDR1 is KGHSH and CDR2 LQKENI. The data originate from a study of T-cell memory formation after mild COVID-19. The rearrangement uses TRBV18 and TRBJ2-7; perhaps TRBD1 as D (5 bases). The sample taken for sequencing was PBMCs or a T cell subset sorted from them (not recorded which). The clonotype originates from an adult woman who had mild COVID-19 (a few samples of this study predate the infection). Cell type and time point are not known. The CDR3: CASSPVHRPYEQYF. As DNA, the CDR3 is TGTGCCAGCTCACCAGTTCACAGGCCCTACGAGCAGTACTTC.